Below are 20 T cell receptor beta chains sequenced from a single sample in a study of T cells in tuberculosis. Time point noted: new active TB diagnosis, blood taken before or within 7 days of starting treatment. Assay used: immunoSEQ multiplex PCR; TCRdb lists only in-frame clones, some missing. Among about 49,000 clones, 90% to 95% were seen once, and the ten largest hold more than 1.3%. The sample here was PBMCs, taken at tuberculosis diagnosis. Receptor source: an adult with tuberculosis.

V gene TRBV18 combines with J gene TRBJ1-1; D uncertain. The germline V gene has CDR1 KGHSH and CDR2 LQKENI. This CDR3 spans 13 amino acids. V lost 0 bases to trimming and J lost 1 base, with 3 bases between them. The CDR3 DNA reads as TGTGCCAGCTCACCACCCTGGAACACTGAAGCTTTCTTT. It specifies CASSPPWNTEAFF. Full variable domain (rest looked up from reference TRBV18 and TRBJ1-1): NAGVMQNPRHLVRRRGQEARLRCSPMKGHSHVYWYRQLPEEGLKFMVYLQKENIIDESGMPKERFSAEFPKEGPSILRIQQVVRGDSAAYFCASSPPWNTEAFFGQGTRLTVV.

The chain is built from TRBV2 and TRBJ2-3; 8 nucleotides align to TRBD1. This CDR3 contains 17 residues. Germline V gene lookup returns CDR1 SNHLY and CDR2 FYNNEI. Unmatched junction bases numbered 12, after V lost 3 bases and J lost 4 bases. CDR3 sequence: CASSDLYLTGAPDTQYF. The CDR3 DNA follows: TGTGCCAGCAGTGACTTATATTTGACAGGGGCCCCAGATACGCAGTATTTT.

This rearrangement joins TRBV5-6 to TRBJ2-1; 7 bases align to TRBD2. After removal of 4 bases from V and 7 bases from J, the junction contained 17 bases not matched to a gene. Germline CDR1 and CDR2: SGHDT and YYEEEE. CDR3 length equals 17 residues. CDR3 sequence (DNA): TGTGCCAGCAGCACCGGACTAGGAAAAAGGTATATGAATGAGCAGTTCTTC. This translates into CASSTGLGKRYMNEQFF.

The chain employs TRBV11-1 and TRBJ2-5, with D perhaps matching TRBD2 (7 bases). CDR3 size: 19 residues. Germline values: CDR1 SGHAT, CDR2 FQDESV (reference sequence). Trimming shortened V by 0 bases and J by 1 base, and 21 bases separated the two germline ends. The CDR3 DNA follows: TGTGCCAGCAGCTTAGCGCGGGTTTGGAGCGGGACATTCCAAGAGACCCAGTACTTC. This gives the protein CASSLARVWSGTFQETQYF.

This rearrangement joins TRBV7-9 to TRBJ2-1; 7 nucleotides agree with TRBD1. This CDR3 has 16 amino acids. The junction had 8 bases not matched to a gene; V was cut back by 5 bases and J by 1 base. Germline V CDR1 and CDR2: SEHNR, FQNEAQ (reference sequence). The CDR3 DNA reads TGTGCCAGCAGCGGTTACAGGGGACGATCCTACAATGAGCAGTTCTTC. This gives the protein CASSGYRGRSYNEQFF.

The chain recombines TRBV15 with TRBJ2-7; TRBD2 agrees at 10 bases. CDR3 length equals 16 residues. From germline, CDR1 is LNHNV and CDR2 YYDKDF (reference sequence). The V and J ends lost 1 base and 3 bases, in that order; junction bases with no gene match: 6. CDR3 nucleotides: TGTGCCACCAGCAGAGTCAGCGGGAGGGGATTCTACGAGCAGTACTTC. As protein: CATSRVSGRGFYEQYF.

V and J are TRBV7-9 and TRBJ2-3; tentative D call: TRBD2 (5 bases). The germline V and J ends were trimmed by 1 base and 14 bases, with 16 bases remaining between them. Germline V gives CDR1 SEHNR, CDR2 FQNEAQ (reference sequence). The CDR3 extends over 13 amino acids. CDR3 DNA: TGTGCCAGCAGCTTAGATTCCAGGACCGCGGGGTATTTT. Protein: CASSLDSRTAGYF.

This rearrangement joins TRBV4-3 to TRBJ2-1; maybe TRBD1 (6 bases). CDR1 and CDR2 (germline): LGHNA, YSLEER. Trimming took off 2 bases at V and 9 bases at J, with 17 bases between the two ends. The CDR3 spans 15 residues. The CDR3 DNA is TGCGCCAGCAGCCAATCAGGGGATGGGTTAGGTGAGCAGTTCTTC. Amino acid sequence: CASSQSGDGLGEQFF.

About this clone: Other DNA variants within this sample encode the same CDR3. The rearrangement joins TRBV5-1 to TRBJ2-1; the match to TRBD2 covers 8 bases. Germline CDR1 and CDR2: SGHRS and YFSETQ. V trimming: 0 bases; J trimming: 0 bases; junction bases outside the gene matches: 2. CDR3 size: 16 residues. In DNA form, the CDR3 reads TGCGCCAGCAGCTTGGGCGGGAGGAGCTCCTACAATGAGCAGTTCTTC. Protein: CASSLGGRSSYNEQFF.

This chain links TRBV27 with TRBJ1-2; D gene unclear. V dropped 3 bases and J dropped 6 bases, with 11 bases sitting between them. CDR3 length: 13 residues. In germline, CDR1 is MNHEY, CDR2 SMNVEV (reference sequence). The CDR3 loop is CASSFGGRDGYTF. CDR3 in DNA: TGTGCCAGCAGTTTCGGTGGGAGGGATGGCTACACCTTC.

The chain is built from TRBV30 and TRBJ1-1; TRBD1 matches 9 bases. Trimming cost V 3 bases and J 10 bases; bases outside gene matches: 6. The CDR3 is 12 residues long. In germline, CDR1 is GTSNPN, CDR2 SVGIG (reference sequence). The CDR3 region is CAWSPDRGLAFF. CDR3 DNA sequence: TGTGCCTGGAGCCCTGACAGGGGGTTAGCTTTCTTT. Full variable domain (rest looked up from reference TRBV30 and TRBJ1-1): SQTIHQWPATLVQPVGSPLSLECTVEGTSNPNLYWYRQAAGRGLQLLFYSVGIGQISSEVPQNLSASRPQDRQFILSSKKLLLSDSGFYLCAWSPDRGLAFFGQGTRLTVV.

The table lists this clone with a few counts. The chain combines TRBV19 with TRBJ2-2; D may be TRBD1 (5 bases). Germline loops: CDR1 LNHDA, CDR2 SQIVND (reference sequence). The CDR3 length is 15 residues. Trimming removed 6 bases from V and 0 bases from J, with 11 bases in between. The CDR3: CASSLRQTNTGELFF. CDR3 nucleotide sequence: TGTGCCAGTAGCTTAAGACAGACGAACACCGGGGAGCTGTTTTTT.

This rearrangement joins TRBV27 to TRBJ1-1; no reliable D call. The CDR3 has 13 amino acids. The germline V and J ends were trimmed by 8 bases and 1 base, with 11 bases remaining between them. Germline assignment: CDR1 MNHEY and CDR2 SMNVEV (reference sequence). The CDR3 bases are TGTGCCAGCCGACCGGCGGGGAACACTGAAGCTTTCTTT. Translated, it gives CASRPAGNTEAFF.

The chain is built from TRBV7-2 and TRBJ2-6; D is possibly TRBD2 (5 bases). The length of the CDR3 is 19 residues. Germline V gene lookup returns CDR1 SGHTA and CDR2 FQGNSA. Trimming removed 2 bases at V and 0 bases at J, with 17 bases between. CDR3 amino acids: CASSLKETGGLSGANVLTF. The DNA of the CDR3 is TGTGCCAGCAGCTTAAAAGAGACGGGCGGACTCTCTGGGGCCAACGTCCTGACTTTC.

V gene TRBV18 combines with J gene TRBJ1-2; D ambiguous. Looked up from germline, CDR1 is KGHSH and CDR2 is LQKENI. The CDR3 consists of 15 residues. The V gene lost 1 base and the J gene lost 4 bases, with 13 bases spanning the gap. The CDR3 here is CASSPREEGIYGYTF. CDR3 sequence (DNA): TGTGCCAGCTCACCACGGGAGGAAGGGATCTATGGCTACACCTTC.

The chain joins TRBV30 to TRBJ2-3; a weak D match, TRBD2 (6 bases). Per the germline V gene, CDR1 is GTSNPN and CDR2 is SVGIG (reference sequence). Trimming pared 2 bases from V and 3 bases from J, leaving 21 bases between. The CDR3 consists of 17 residues. Written as DNA, the CDR3 is TGTGCCTGGAGTTACGGGAGAACGGCGAAAGGGACAGATACGCAGTATTTT. This gives the protein CAWSYGRTAKGTDTQYF. Full variable domain (missing parts from reference TRBV30 and TRBJ2-3): SQTIHQWPATLVQPVGSPLSLECTVEGTSNPNLYWYRQAAGRGLQLLFYSVGIGQISSEVPQNLSASRPQDRQFILSSKKLLLSDSGFYLCAWSYGRTAKGTDTQYFGPGTRLTVL.

The chain uses TRBV5-1 and TRBJ2-5, with 7 bases aligning to TRBD2. The V segment lost 4 bases and the J segment 5 bases; nucleotides outside the gene matches: 5. This CDR3 region has 13 residues. Germline V CDR1 and CDR2: SGHRS, YFSETQ. For the CDR3, the DNA is TGCGCCAGCAGCGTGCGGGAGACGGAGACCCAGTACTTC. The encoded protein is CASSVRETETQYF.

The chain employs TRBV11-2 and TRBJ1-2; D gene uncertain. Germline V lookup: CDR1 SGHAT, CDR2 FQNNGV. The length of the CDR3 is 12 residues. V lost 1 base and J lost 4, with 4 bases in between. The CDR3 DNA reads TGTGCCAGCAGCTTAGGAGGCTATGGCTACACCTTC. Translated, it gives CASSLGGYGYTF.

V gene TRBV7-3 combines with J gene TRBJ2-3; D is possibly TRBD2 (6 bases). The CDR3 is 13 amino acids. The V gene lost 5 bases and the J gene lost 7 bases, with 13 bases spanning the gap. The germline gives CDR1 SGHTA, CDR2 FQGTGA. CDR3 nucleotides: TGTGCCAGCAGCCCAACCCGGGGGAATACGCAGTATTTT. Protein product: CASSPTRGNTQYF.

The chain recombines TRBV6-1 with TRBJ2-1, with D possibly being TRBD1 (6 bases). V was cut by 4 bases and J by 5 bases, with 12 bases left in between. This CDR3 region has 14 residues. Germline CDR1 and CDR2: MNHNS and SASEGT. The CDR3 region has the DNA TGTGCCAGCAGTGTCGGACAGAAAAACAATGAGCAGTTCTTC. The encoded protein is CASSVGQKNNEQFF.